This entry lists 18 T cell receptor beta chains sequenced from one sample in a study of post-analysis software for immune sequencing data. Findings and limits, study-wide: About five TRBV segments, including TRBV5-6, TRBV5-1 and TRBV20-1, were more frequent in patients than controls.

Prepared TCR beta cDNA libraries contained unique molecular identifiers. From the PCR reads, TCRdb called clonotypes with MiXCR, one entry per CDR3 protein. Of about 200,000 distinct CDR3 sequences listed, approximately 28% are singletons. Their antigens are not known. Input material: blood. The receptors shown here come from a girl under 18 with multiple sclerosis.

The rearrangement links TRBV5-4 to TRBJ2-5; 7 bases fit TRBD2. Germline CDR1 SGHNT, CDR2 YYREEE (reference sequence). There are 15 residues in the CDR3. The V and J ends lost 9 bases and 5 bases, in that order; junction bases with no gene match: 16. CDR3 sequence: CAISSGGNGGETQYF. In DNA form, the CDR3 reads TGTGCCATCTCGAGTGGGGGTAACGGGGGGGAGACCCAGTACTTC.

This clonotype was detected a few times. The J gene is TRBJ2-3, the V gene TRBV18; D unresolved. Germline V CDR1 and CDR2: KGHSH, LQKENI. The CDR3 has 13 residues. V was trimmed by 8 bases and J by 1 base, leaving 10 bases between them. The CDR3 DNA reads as TGTGCCAGCGGAATGGACGGCACAGATACGCAGTATTTT. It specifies CASGMDGTDTQYF.

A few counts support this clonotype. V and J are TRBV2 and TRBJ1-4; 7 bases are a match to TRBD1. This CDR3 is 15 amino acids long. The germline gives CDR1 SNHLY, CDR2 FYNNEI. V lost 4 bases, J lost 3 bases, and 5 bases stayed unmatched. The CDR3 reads CASSAPGTANEKLFF. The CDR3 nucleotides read TGTGCCAGCAGTGCCCCCGGGACAGCTAATGAAAAACTGTTTTTT.

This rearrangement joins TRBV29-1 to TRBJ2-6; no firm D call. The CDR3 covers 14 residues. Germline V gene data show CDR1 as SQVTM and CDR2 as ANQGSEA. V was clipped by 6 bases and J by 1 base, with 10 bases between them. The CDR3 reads CSVRQQSGANVLTF. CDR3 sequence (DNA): TGCAGCGTCCGGCAGCAGTCTGGGGCCAACGTCCTGACTTTC.

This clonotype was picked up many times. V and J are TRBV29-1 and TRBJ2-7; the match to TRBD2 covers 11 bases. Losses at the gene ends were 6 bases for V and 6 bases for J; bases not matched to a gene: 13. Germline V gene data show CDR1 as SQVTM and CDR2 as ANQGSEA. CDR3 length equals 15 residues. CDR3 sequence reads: CSVLQVVAGGREQYF. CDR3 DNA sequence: TGCAGCGTCCTCCAGGTGGTAGCGGGAGGGCGCGAGCAGTACTTC.

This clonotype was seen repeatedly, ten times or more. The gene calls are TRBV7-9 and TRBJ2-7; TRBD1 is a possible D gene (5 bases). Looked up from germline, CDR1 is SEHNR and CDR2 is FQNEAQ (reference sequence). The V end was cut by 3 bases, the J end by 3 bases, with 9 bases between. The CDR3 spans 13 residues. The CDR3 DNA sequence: TGTGCCAGCAGCTTTCAGGGCCGCTACGAGCAGTACTTC. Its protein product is CASSFQGRYEQYF.

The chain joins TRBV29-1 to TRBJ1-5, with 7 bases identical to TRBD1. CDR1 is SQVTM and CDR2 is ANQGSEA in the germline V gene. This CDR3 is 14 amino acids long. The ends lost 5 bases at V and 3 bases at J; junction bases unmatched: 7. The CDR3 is CSVRQGAVNQPQHF. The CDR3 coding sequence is TGCAGCGTTAGACAGGGAGCGGTCAATCAGCCCCAGCATTTT.

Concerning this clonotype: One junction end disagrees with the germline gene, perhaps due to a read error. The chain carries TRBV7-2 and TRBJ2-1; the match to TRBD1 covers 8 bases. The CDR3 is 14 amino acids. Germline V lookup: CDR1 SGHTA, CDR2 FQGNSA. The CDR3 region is CAGSSWTGKNEQFF. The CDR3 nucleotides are TGTGCCGGCAGCTCGTGGACAGGGAAGAATGAGCAGTTCTTC.

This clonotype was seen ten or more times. This chain's CDR3 is CAISESPNYEQYF. The CDR3, as DNA: TGTGCCATCAGTGAGTCTCCGAATTACGAGCAGTACTTC. V is TRBV10-3 and J is TRBJ2-7; no firm D call. Germline CDR1 ENHRY, CDR2 SYGVKD. The V end was cut by 0 bases, the J end by 4 bases, with 7 bases between. The CDR3 sequence is 13 residues long.

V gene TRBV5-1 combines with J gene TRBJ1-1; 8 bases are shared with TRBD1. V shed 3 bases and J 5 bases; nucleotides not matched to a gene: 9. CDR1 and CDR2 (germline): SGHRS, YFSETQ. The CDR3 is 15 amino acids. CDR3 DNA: TGCGCCAGCAGCTCCTCAGGACAGGGAATTACTGAAGCTTTCTTT. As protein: CASSSSGQGITEAFF.

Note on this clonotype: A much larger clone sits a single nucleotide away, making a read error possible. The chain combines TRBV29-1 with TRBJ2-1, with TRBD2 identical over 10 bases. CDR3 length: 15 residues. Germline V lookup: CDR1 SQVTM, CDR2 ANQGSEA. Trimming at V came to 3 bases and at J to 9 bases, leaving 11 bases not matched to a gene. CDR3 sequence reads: CSVDRSLAGAGEQFF. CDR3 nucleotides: TGCAGCGTTGATAGGAGTCTAGCGGGAGCGGGTGAGCAGTTCTTC.

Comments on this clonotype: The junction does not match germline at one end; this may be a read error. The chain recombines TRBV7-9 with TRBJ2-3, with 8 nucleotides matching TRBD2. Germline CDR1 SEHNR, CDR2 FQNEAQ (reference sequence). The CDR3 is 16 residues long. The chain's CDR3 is CACSTGIAGSTDTQYF. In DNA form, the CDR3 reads TGTGCCTGCAGCACGGGAATAGCGGGGAGCACAGATACGCAGTATTTT. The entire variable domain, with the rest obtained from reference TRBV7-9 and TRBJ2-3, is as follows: DTGVSQNPRHKITKRGQNVTFRCDPISEHNRLYWYRQTLGQGPEFLTYFQNEAQLEKSRLLSDRFSAERPKGSFSTLEIQRTEQGDSAMYLCACSTGIAGSTDTQYFGPGTRLTVL.

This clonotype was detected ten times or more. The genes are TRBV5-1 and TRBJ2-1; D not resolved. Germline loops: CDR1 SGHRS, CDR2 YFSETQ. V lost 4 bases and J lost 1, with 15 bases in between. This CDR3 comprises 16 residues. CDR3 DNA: TGCGCCAGCAGCATCCTTGGAGAGAGTTCCTACAATGAGCAGTTCTTC. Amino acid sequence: CASSILGESSYNEQFF.

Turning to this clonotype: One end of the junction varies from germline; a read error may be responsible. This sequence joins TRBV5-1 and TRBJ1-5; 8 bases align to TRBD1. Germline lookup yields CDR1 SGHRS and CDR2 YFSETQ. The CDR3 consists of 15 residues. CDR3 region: CANSSGQGGEQPQHF. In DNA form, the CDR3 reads TGCGCCAACAGCTCAGGACAGGGAGGAGAACAGCCCCAGCATTTT.

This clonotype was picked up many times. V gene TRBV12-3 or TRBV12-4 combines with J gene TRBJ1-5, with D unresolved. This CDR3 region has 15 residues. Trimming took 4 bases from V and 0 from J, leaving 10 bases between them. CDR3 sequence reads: CASSSHTNSNQPQHF. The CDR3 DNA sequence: TGTGCCAGCAGTTCCCACACCAATAGCAATCAGCCCCAGCATTTT.

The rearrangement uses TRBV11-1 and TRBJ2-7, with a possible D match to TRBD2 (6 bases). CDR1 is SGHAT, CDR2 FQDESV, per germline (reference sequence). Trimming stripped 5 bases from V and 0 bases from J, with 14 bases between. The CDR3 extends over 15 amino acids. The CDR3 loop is CASSHPGLSSYEQYF. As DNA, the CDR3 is TGTGCCAGCAGCCATCCGGGACTGAGCTCCTACGAGCAGTACTTC.

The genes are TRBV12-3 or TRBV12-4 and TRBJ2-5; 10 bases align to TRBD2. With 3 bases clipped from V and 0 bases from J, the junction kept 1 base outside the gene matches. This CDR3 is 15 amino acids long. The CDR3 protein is CASSFLAGDQETQYF. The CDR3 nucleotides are TGTGCCAGCAGTTTTCTAGCGGGGGACCAAGAGACCCAGTACTTC.

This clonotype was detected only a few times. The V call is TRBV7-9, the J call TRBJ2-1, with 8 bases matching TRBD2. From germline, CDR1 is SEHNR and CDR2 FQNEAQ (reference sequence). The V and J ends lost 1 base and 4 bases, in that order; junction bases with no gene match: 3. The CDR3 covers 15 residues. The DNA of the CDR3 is TGTGCCAGCAGCTTAGGGACTAGCCGATACAATGAGCAGTTCTTC. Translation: CASSLGTSRYNEQFF.